The clone carrying this TCR beta chain was detected many times. This specimen comes from a study of early T cells in non-severe SARS-CoV-2 infection. Study in general: Chains from this unsorted whole-blood bulk RNA could not be paired.

As part of library construction, unique molecular identifiers were attached to individual cDNA molecules. TCRdb used MiXCR to reprocess the 5' RACE reads, holding one entry per CDR3 protein. The table has 27,000 or so distinct CDR3 sequences, 3% to 4% seen once. The CDR3 is 12 residues long. Germline V gene data show CDR1 as LNHDA and CDR2 as SQIVND (reference sequence). Between the trimmed V and J ends, which lost 3 bases and 4 bases, there was a span of 7 bases. The rearrangement joins TRBV19 to TRBJ2-7; tentative D call: TRBD2 (6 bases). The sequenced sample consisted of whole blood. The TCR originated in an adult who was a healthcare worker with PCR-confirmed SARS-CoV-2 infection or an uninfected control (not recorded which). CDR3 amino acids: CASSMRGYEQYF. The CDR3 region has the DNA TGTGCCAGTAGTATGCGGGGATACGAGCAGTACTTC. Full variable domain (outside the CDR3, taken from reference TRBV19 and TRBJ2-7): DGGITQSPKYLFRKEGQNVTLSCEQNLNHDAMYWYRQDPGQGLRLIYYSQIVNDFQKGDIAEGYSVSREKKESFPLTVTSAQKNPTAFYLCASSMRGYEQYFGPGTRLTVT.